The 12 T cell receptor beta chains presented below share a single source sample, sequenced in a study of T cell repertoires in cytomegalovirus infection. These receptors have no identified antigens. TCRdb re-analysed the reads in MiXCR, keeping a single row per CDR3 protein. Of a few hundred thousand distinct CDR3 sequences listed, 40% are singletons. Material: cultured PBMCs, obtained from culture after CMV antigen stimulation. The receptors were sampled from a human donor in good health (CMV status not recorded). Some clones in this sample may be carry-over from other donors' samples.

This clonotype has a handful of counts. CDR3 DNA sequence: TGTGCCAGCAGCTTGGACCTAACTAGGAGGTACTTC. Encoded protein: CASSLDLTRRYF. The chain combines TRBV11-2 with TRBJ2-4; D might be TRBD2 (5 bases). Per the germline V gene, CDR1 is SGHAT and CDR2 is FQNNGV. Deletions cut 3 bases from V and 15 bases from J, with 15 bases between. The CDR3 contains 12 residues. Supplemented by reference TRBV11-2 and TRBJ2-4, the full variable domain reads EAGVAQSPRYKIIEKRQSVAFWCNPISGHATLYWYQQILGQGPKLLIQFQNNGVVDDSQLPKDRFSAERLKGVDSTLKIQPAKLEDSAVYLCASSLDLTRRYFGAGTRLSVL.

This clonotype was counted a few times. The V call is TRBV7-9, the J call TRBJ2-1, with D possibly TRBD2 on 6 matching bases. The CDR3 totals 16 residues. CDR1 is SEHNR, CDR2 FQNEAQ, per germline (reference sequence). V dropped 7 bases and J dropped 8 bases, with 24 bases sitting between them. CDR3 in amino acids: CASILYLGTPSYEQFF. Written as DNA, the CDR3 is TGTGCCAGCATCCTGTATTTGGGGACTCCCTCGTATGAGCAGTTCTTC. Based on the CDR3 plus reference TRBV7-9 and TRBJ2-1, the full variable domain is DTGVSQNPRHKITKRGQNVTFRCDPISEHNRLYWYRQTLGQGPEFLTYFQNEAQLEKSRLLSDRFSAERPKGSFSTLEIQRTEQGDSAMYLCASILYLGTPSYEQFFGPGTRLTVL.

This clonotype was found a few times. This chain joins TRBV7-2 and TRBJ2-3; TRBD2 matches at 12 bases. Germline V CDR1 and CDR2: SGHTA, FQGNSA. The trim removed 9 bases at V and 6 bases at J, leaving 13 bases unmatched. The CDR3 is 16 amino acids. The CDR3 loop is CASNRGLAGGLDTQYF. CDR3 DNA: TGTGCCAGTAACCGGGGCCTAGCGGGGGGGCTGGATACGCAGTATTTT.

This chain joins TRBV11-2 and TRBJ1-5; the D is unclear. V was trimmed by 3 bases and J by 4 bases, leaving 13 bases between them. The CDR3 sequence is 15 residues long. Germline assignment: CDR1 SGHAT and CDR2 FQNNGV. CDR3 sequence: CASSLRAGINQPQHF. The CDR3 nucleotides are TGTGCCAGCAGCTTGCGTGCGGGGATTAATCAGCCCCAGCATTTT.

This clonotype showed up many times. The chain couples TRBV6-2 or TRBV6-3 to TRBJ1-2, with D perhaps TRBD1 (6 bases). CDR3 length: 13 residues. Trimming shortened V by 4 bases and J by 2 bases, and 8 bases separated the two germline ends. Germline V gene lookup returns CDR1 MNHEY and CDR2 SVGEGT. CDR3 sequence (DNA): TGTGCCAGCAGTTCCCAGGGGAACTATGGCTACACCTTC. As protein: CASSSQGNYGYTF.

This chain links TRBV15 with TRBJ1-1; TRBD1 matches at 7 bases. Trimming cost V 3 bases and J 5 bases; bases outside gene matches: 9. The CDR3 length is 15 residues. CDR1 is LNHNV and CDR2 is YYDKDF in the germline V gene (reference sequence). CDR3 nucleotide sequence: TGTGCCACCAGCAGGGGAGGGGACAGTGGTACTGAAGCTTTCTTT. It translates to CATSRGGDSGTEAFF.

In this sample, this clonotype turned up a few times. This chain connects TRBV7-9 to TRBJ1-1, with TRBD1 identical over 7 bases. CDR1 is SEHNR and CDR2 is FQNEAQ in the germline V gene (reference sequence). V shed 3 bases and J 6 bases; nucleotides not matched to a gene: 4. This CDR3 region has 13 residues. CDR3 coding DNA: TGTGCCAGCAGCTTTGACAGGGAATCTGAAGCTTTCTTT. Translating gives CASSFDRESEAFF.

This clonotype has only a few counts. The chain's CDR3 is CASSQGSGRVNEQFF. CDR3 DNA sequence: TGTGCCAGCAGCCAAGGTAGCGGGAGGGTGAATGAGCAGTTCTTC. This sequence joins TRBV7-7 and TRBJ2-1; 11 nucleotides line up with TRBD2. V shed 5 bases, J shed 7 bases, and the junction held 7 bases outside the gene matches. This CDR3 region has 15 residues. The germline gives CDR1 SSHAT, CDR2 FNYEAQ (reference sequence).

The gene calls are TRBV30 and TRBJ1-2; a possible D gene is TRBD1 (6 bases). Germline V gene data show CDR1 as GTSNPN and CDR2 as SVGIG (reference sequence). The CDR3 extends over 13 amino acids. V was cut by 4 bases and J by 7 bases, with 16 bases left in between. This CDR3 reads CAWTGEWGSGYTF. In DNA form, the CDR3 reads TGTGCCTGGACAGGGGAATGGGGCAGTGGCTACACCTTC.

The rearrangement joins TRBV7-2 to TRBJ2-7; D possibly uses TRBD1 or TRBD2 (5 bases each). The germline V and J ends were trimmed by 4 bases and 4 bases, with 20 bases remaining between them. In germline, CDR1 is SGHTA, CDR2 FQGNSA. This CDR3 is 16 amino acids long. CDR3 protein: CASSSELGPHLYEQYF. CDR3 coding DNA: TGTGCCAGCAGCTCGGAACTGGGACCCCACCTTTACGAGCAGTACTTC. The full variable domain, with the rest looked up from reference TRBV7-2 and TRBJ2-7, is GAGVSQSPSNKVTEKGKDVELRCDPISGHTALYWYRQSLGQGLEFLIYFQGNSAPDKSGLPSDRFSAERTGGSVSTLTIQRTQQEDSAVYLCASSSELGPHLYEQYFGPGTRLTVT.

The chain combines TRBV5-5 with TRBJ1-2; D is unresolved. The CDR3 contains 14 residues. CDR1 SGHKS and CDR2 YYEKEE come from the germline V gene (reference sequence). Trimming pared 1 base from V and 2 bases from J, leaving 9 bases between. The CDR3 is CASSLIQENYGYTF. CDR3 in DNA: TGTGCCAGCAGCTTGATTCAAGAAAACTATGGCTACACCTTC.

The rearrangement joins TRBV27 to TRBJ1-2; 7 nucleotides agree with TRBD1. The ends lost 0 bases at V and 10 bases at J; junction bases unmatched: 5. Germline CDR1 reads MNHEY; CDR2 reads SMNVEV (reference sequence). This CDR3 is built from 13 residues. CDR3 nucleotides: TGTGCCAGCAGTTTATCAGGGGGCGTAATCTACACCTTC. This translates into CASSLSGGVIYTF.